Each of the 25 T cell receptor beta chains below was sequenced from the same sample in a study of a mutant IDH1 vaccine in newly diagnosed glioma (dated by TCRdb to the early 2020s). The sample's time point label, decoded: week 5, during vaccination. Every vaccine dose consisted of 300 ug of a 20-mer mutant IDH1 peptide in Montanide, administered subcutaneously together with topical imiquimod. The library relied on the immunoSEQ multiplex PCR assay. TCRdb retrieved this table from immuneACCESS and kept in-frame rearrangements only. Not all clones are present; in checked studies, unresolved V genes account for under half, and no reason is known for the remainder. The sample table contains fewer than 70,000 clones; only one count was recorded for 90% of them. The leading ten clones occupy approximately 4.2% of the sample. Their target antigens are unknown. Sequences were derived from PBMCs, sampled from a glioma patient whose treatment included an IDH1 peptide vaccine. The receptors were sampled from a woman aged 35 to 49 with glioma.

This chain uses TRBV5-1 with TRBJ2-3; D tentatively reads TRBD1 or TRBD2 (5 bases each). With 0 bases removed from V and 0 bases from J, the gap between germline ends came to 5 bases. The CDR3 contains 14 residues. Germline CDR1 SGHRS, CDR2 YFSETQ. The CDR3 protein is CASSLGGSTDTQYF. The DNA for the CDR3 is TGCGCCAGCAGCTTGGGGGGGAGCACAGATACGCAGTATTTT.

A single count supports this clone. V is TRBV28 and J is TRBJ1-1; no firm D call. Trimming took off 5 bases at V and 1 base at J, with 8 bases between the two ends. The CDR3 runs 13 residues. Germline-derived CDR1 and CDR2 are MDHEN and SYDVKM. The CDR3 DNA is TGTGCCAGCAGTGGCCACCGGAACACTGAAGCTTTCTTT. Amino acid sequence: CASSGHRNTEAFF. Filled out from reference TRBV28 and TRBJ1-1, the complete variable domain reads DVKVTQSSRYLVKRTGEKVFLECVQDMDHENMFWYRQDPGLGLRLIYFSYDVKMKEKGDIPEGYSVSREKKERFSLILESASTNQTSMYLCASSGHRNTEAFFGQGTRLTVV.

The CDR3 nucleotides read TGCGCCAGCAGCTTTAGCGGGAGTTCAGTGGAGACCCAGTACTTC. The encoded protein is CASSFSGSSVETQYF. V is TRBV5-1 and J is TRBJ2-5; 9 bases fit TRBD2. CDR3 length: 15 amino acids. Germline V lookup: CDR1 SGHRS, CDR2 YFSETQ. V dropped 2 bases and J dropped 5; count of bases not matched to a gene: 7.

This chain links TRBV7-2 with TRBJ2-3; TRBD2 matches 8 bases. The ends lost 0 bases at V and 2 bases at J; junction bases unmatched: 10. CDR3 length: 18 residues. CDR1 is SGHTA, CDR2 FQGNSA, per germline. The CDR3 coding sequence is TGTGCCAGCAGCTTAGCCCTATTCCGCGGGGGGACCACAGATACGCAGTATTTT. Encoded protein: CASSLALFRGGTTDTQYF.

This clone was picked up a small number of times. V is TRBV6-5 and J is TRBJ2-2, with unresolved D. This CDR3 comprises 15 residues. Germline V CDR1 and CDR2: MNHEY, SVGAGI. The V gene lost 2 bases and the J gene lost 7 bases, with 14 bases spanning the gap. The CDR3 reads CASSYVPTTVGELFF. The CDR3 coding sequence is TGTGCCAGCAGTTACGTACCGACAACAGTCGGGGAGCTGTTTTTT.

The chain employs TRBV7-9 and TRBJ1-1; tentatively, D is TRBD1 (5 bases). CDR3 length: 15 amino acids. CDR1 SEHNR and CDR2 FQNEAQ come from the germline V gene (reference sequence). The V gene lost 3 bases and the J gene lost 2 bases, with 13 bases spanning the gap. CDR3 bases: TGTGCCAGCAGCTTTGGGACGAGGGTTAACACTGAAGCTTTCTTT. Its translation is CASSFGTRVNTEAFF.

CDR3 in amino acids: CASSYTPGQGAVTF. In nucleotides, the CDR3 is TGTGCCAGCAGCTATACTCCGGGACAGGGGGCAGTTACCTTC. V and J are TRBV7-2 and TRBJ1-2; TRBD1 aligns across 12 bases. The CDR3 totals 14 residues. The germline CDR1 and CDR2 sequences are SGHTA and FQGNSA. Trimming at V came to 4 bases and at J to 14 bases, leaving 11 bases not matched to a gene.

The chain recombines TRBV4-1 with TRBJ2-7; possible D gene TRBD2, 5 bases. Germline lookup yields CDR1 MGHRA and CDR2 YSYEKL. Deletions cut 2 bases from V and 0 bases from J, with 14 bases between. The CDR3 is 16 residues long. The chain's CDR3 is CASSQHPTGSSYEQYF. In DNA, the CDR3 is TGCGCCAGCAGCCAACATCCGACGGGAAGCTCCTACGAGCAGTACTTC.

The rearrangement joins TRBV4-1 to TRBJ2-2; D may be TRBD2 (5 bases). The CDR3 is 16 amino acids. The germline V and J ends were trimmed by 0 bases and 6 bases, with 14 bases remaining between them. Per the germline V gene, CDR1 is MGHRA and CDR2 is YSYEKL. The CDR3 nucleotides are TGCGCCAGCAGCCAAGAGGGAGCGGTCCCTCCCGGGGAGCTGTTTTTT. It codes for CASSQEGAVPPGELFF.

The chain uses TRBV4-1 and TRBJ2-7; the match to TRBD2 covers 8 bases. Germline values: CDR1 MGHRA, CDR2 YSYEKL. There are 16 residues in the CDR3. V shed 4 bases, J shed 6 bases, and the junction held 14 bases outside the gene matches. The CDR3 region is CASSPTLTGGPGEQYF. As DNA, the CDR3 is TGCGCCAGCAGCCCGACTTTAACGGGGGGGCCGGGCGAGCAGTACTTC.

This rearrangement joins TRBV27 to TRBJ2-5; perhaps TRBD2 as D (6 bases). The CDR3 is made up of 14 amino acids. The ends were cut back, 7 bases at V and 2 bases at J, with 14 bases in the middle. The germline CDR1 and CDR2 sequences are MNHEY and SMNVEV (reference sequence). The CDR3 loop reads CASTSTSTQETQYF. The CDR3 DNA reads as TGTGCCAGCACCTCAACTAGCACTCAAGAGACCCAGTACTTC.

V is TRBV5-4 and J is TRBJ1-2; weak D call: TRBD1 (5 bases). CDR3 length: 16 amino acids. Germline V gives CDR1 SGHNT, CDR2 YYREEE (reference sequence). Trimming shortened V by 0 bases and J by 4 bases, and 16 bases separated the two germline ends. CDR3 amino acids: CASSLAGRGTPYGYTF. Written as DNA, the CDR3 is TGTGCCAGCAGCTTGGCCGGAAGGGGAACCCCCTATGGCTACACCTTC.

This clone was detected once. The rearrangement joins TRBV4-1 to TRBJ2-2; D is possibly TRBD1 (6 bases). V was shortened by 6 bases and J by 4 bases, with 9 bases between the two germline ends. The CDR3 totals 13 residues. Germline V lookup: CDR1 MGHRA, CDR2 YSYEKL. The CDR3, as DNA: TGCGCCAGCAGAAGGACAGCCACCGGGGAGCTGTTTTTT. Translating gives CASRRTATGELFF.

J is TRBJ1-1 and V is TRBV19; 10 nucleotides match TRBD1. Germline CDR1 is LNHDA and CDR2 is SQIVND (reference sequence). The CDR3 length is 14 residues. V dropped 5 bases and J dropped 8; count of bases not matched to a gene: 8. CDR3 sequence (DNA): TGTGCCAGTAGTCCGGGGACAGGGGTTGGGGAAGCTTTCTTT. Translated, it gives CASSPGTGVGEAFF.

The V and J genes are TRBV7-9 and TRBJ2-5; 10 nucleotides match TRBD1. The CDR3 is 15 residues long. Germline lookup yields CDR1 SEHNR and CDR2 FQNEAQ (reference sequence). Unmatched junction bases numbered 4, after V lost 2 bases and J lost 4 bases. The chain's CDR3 is CASSLRDRGGETQYF. CDR3 nucleotides: TGTGCCAGCAGCTTAAGGGACAGGGGAGGAGAGACCCAGTACTTC.

This clone was observed a single time. The V call is TRBV7-8, the J call TRBJ2-7, with 14 bases matching TRBD2. Germline CDR1 reads SGHVS; CDR2 reads FQNEAQ. The CDR3 sequence is 17 residues long. V dropped 6 bases and J dropped 3; count of bases not matched to a gene: 10. Here the CDR3 DNA reads TGTGCCAGCAGTCTAATAGGGACTAGCGGGAGCGGCTACGAGCAGTACTTC. It yields the protein CASSLIGTSGSGYEQYF. The variable domain in full, completed from reference TRBV7-8 and TRBJ2-7, reads GAGVSQSPRYKVAKRGQDVALRCDPISGHVSLFWYQQALGQGPEFLTYFQNEAQLDKSGLPSDRFFAERPEGSVSTLKIQRTQQEDSAVYLCASSLIGTSGSGYEQYFGPGTRLTVT.

A few counts support this clone. This chain links TRBV30 with TRBJ2-5; D is uncertain. This CDR3 is built from 13 residues. Trimming removed 3 bases at V and 5 bases at J, with 13 bases between. CDR1 and CDR2 from the germline V gene are GTSNPN and SVGIG (reference sequence). The CDR3: CAWSQRMGETQYF. The CDR3 DNA is TGTGCCTGGAGCCAACGAATGGGGGAGACCCAGTACTTC.

The J gene is TRBJ2-7, the V gene TRBV5-1; TRBD1 agrees at 10 bases. Germline trimming cut 4 bases from V and 2 bases from J; bases unmatched to any gene: 3. This CDR3 is built from 14 residues. Germline V lookup: CDR1 SGHRS, CDR2 YFSETQ. CDR3 bases: TGCGCCAGCAGCCATGGACAGGGGGCCTACGAGCAGTACTTC. Amino acid sequence: CASSHGQGAYEQYF.

The V call is TRBV5-6, the J call TRBJ1-5; no reliable D call. Per germline, CDR1 SGHDT and CDR2 YYEEEE. This CDR3 is 14 amino acids long. Trimming stripped 2 bases from V and 3 bases from J, with 9 bases between. The CDR3 DNA reads TGTGCCAGCAGCTTCAAAGGAATCAATCAGCCCCAGCATTTT. It encodes CASSFKGINQPQHF.

V and J are TRBV11-2 and TRBJ1-1; D remains unclear. Germline lookup yields CDR1 SGHAT and CDR2 FQNNGV. V gave up 5 bases and J gave up 6 bases, with 10 bases separating them. CDR3 length: 12 residues. CDR3 sequence: CASSDKASEAFF. The CDR3 DNA reads TGTGCCAGCAGCGACAAAGCCTCTGAAGCTTTCTTT.

V gene TRBV6-1 combines with J gene TRBJ2-5, with D perhaps given as TRBD1 or TRBD2 (5 bases each). Germline V gene data show CDR1 as MNHNS and CDR2 as SASEGT. The CDR3 extends over 14 amino acids. The ends were cut back, 3 bases at V and 4 bases at J, with 12 bases in the middle. CDR3 nucleotide sequence: TGTGCCAGCAGTGACGTGGGGGATCGAGAGACCCAGTACTTC. It encodes CASSDVGDRETQYF.

The V gene is TRBV5-8, the J gene TRBJ1-5; 8 positions agree with TRBD1. Trimming at V came to 0 bases and at J to 7 bases, leaving 0 bases not matched to a gene. The V gene's germline CDR1 is SGHTS and CDR2 YDEGEE. CDR3 length: 13 amino acids. The chain's CDR3 is CASSLAGGQPQHF. CDR3 bases: TGTGCCAGCAGCTTGGCAGGGGGCCAGCCCCAGCATTTT.

The chain has TRBV11-3 and TRBJ2-2, with 7 bases that match TRBD1. The junction had 6 bases not matched to a gene; V was cut back by 1 base and J by 1 base. The CDR3 sequence is 17 residues long. Germline V gene sequence: CDR1 SGHNT, CDR2 YENEEA. CDR3 DNA sequence: TGTGCCAGCAGCTTAGTTCCCCGGACAGGGAACACCGGGGAGCTGTTTTTT. It specifies CASSLVPRTGNTGELFF.

V gene TRBV19 combines with J gene TRBJ1-5; 7 bases are shared with TRBD1. V was clipped by 5 bases and J by 4 bases; unmatched bases: 5. Germline CDR1 LNHDA, CDR2 SQIVND (reference sequence). CDR3 length: 14 residues. This CDR3 is CASSSTGANQPQHF. CDR3 DNA: TGTGCCAGTAGTTCAACAGGGGCAAATCAGCCCCAGCATTTT.

The chain joins TRBV28 to TRBJ2-7; the match to TRBD2 covers 9 bases. The J segment lost 3 bases and the V segment lost 4 bases, leaving 13 bases of the junction unmatched. The germline gives CDR1 MDHEN, CDR2 SYDVKM. The CDR3 is 17 amino acids. CDR3 amino acids: CASSSPRGREGGYEQYF. CDR3 coding DNA: TGTGCCAGCAGTTCTCCCCGGGGGCGGGAGGGGGGCTACGAGCAGTACTTC.